This entry describes one T cell receptor (beta chain). The data derive from a study of cytomegalovirus exposure and HLA in healthy donors. This CDR3 has 14 residues. V lost 6 bases, J lost 5 bases, and 13 bases lay in between. Germline loops: CDR1 MDHEN, CDR2 SYDVKM. The PCR contained 60 Vbeta and 13 Jbeta primers. Sequencing used immunoSEQ multiplex PCR; TCRdb keeps in-frame clones, though not all of them. Of a few hundred thousand clones in the sample, over 70% were seen once. V and J are TRBV28 and TRBJ2-2; TRBD1 is a possible D gene (7 bases). Material for sequencing was PBMCs. The receptor's source is an older woman in good health and CMV-seropositive. CDR3 DNA sequence: TGTGCCAGCAGACCGACAGGGAGGACCGGGGAGCTGTTTTTT. As protein: CASRPTGRTGELFF.